The 21 T cell receptor beta chains given below trace back to one sample, sequenced in a study of OX40 agonist ivuxolimab in advanced cancers. Libraries were constructed by the immunoSEQ multiplex PCR assay. Drawn from immuneACCESS, this table holds only the in-frame rearrangements with V and J called that TCRdb kept. Clones are partly lost; checked studies trace under half to an unresolved V gene and leave the rest unexplained. For this sample there are approximately 50,000 clones; around nine tenths appear just once. Less than 9.5% of the sample rests with the top ten. This material consisted of CD4+ or CD8+ T cells sorted from blood, taken in a trial of the OX40 agonist ivuxolimab. These receptors all come from an adult with an advanced solid tumor such as melanoma, head and neck, liver or kidney cancer.

The CDR3 bases are TGTGCCAGCACTCAGACAGGGTTTAGTGAAAAACTGTTTTTT. Its translation is CASTQTGFSEKLFF. The V and J genes are TRBV6-5 and TRBJ1-4, with TRBD1 matching 7 bases. Germline trimming cut 7 bases from V and 7 bases from J; bases unmatched to any gene: 9. This CDR3 spans 14 amino acids. The germline CDR1 and CDR2 sequences are MNHEY and SVGAGI.

This clone appeared a few times. The chain is built from TRBV5-1 and TRBJ2-7, with D possibly being TRBD2 (8 bases). Germline CDR1 is SGHRS and CDR2 is YFSETQ. CDR3 length equals 15 residues. V lost 4 bases and J lost 0, with 14 bases in between. The CDR3 DNA is TGCGCCAGCAGCCCGGGGGGGGACAGCTCCTACGAGCAGTACTTC. Translated, it gives CASSPGGDSSYEQYF.

The chain combines TRBV5-8 with TRBJ1-5, with unresolved D. V was shortened by 2 bases and J by 5 bases, with 5 bases between the two germline ends. Per germline, CDR1 SGHTS and CDR2 YDEGEE. This CDR3 is built from 12 residues. CDR3 nucleotide sequence: TGTGCCAGCAGCTTAAGTTATCAGCCCCAGCATTTT. Its protein product is CASSLSYQPQHF.

This CDR3 reads CASTGYGSGANVLTF. CDR3 DNA sequence: TGTGCCAGCACTGGGTATGGCTCTGGGGCCAACGTCCTGACTTTC. The rearrangement joins TRBV11-3 to TRBJ2-6; D remains ambiguous. The CDR3 length is 15 residues. Per germline, CDR1 SGHNT and CDR2 YENEEA. V gave up 7 bases and J gave up 0 bases, with 10 bases separating them.

V is TRBV19 and J is TRBJ1-3; TRBD1 matches at 8 bases. The CDR3 runs 15 residues. V gave up 9 bases and J gave up 3 bases; unmatched junction bases: 10. Germline CDR1 is LNHDA and CDR2 is SQIVND (reference sequence). The CDR3 sequence is CASHQTGASGNTIYF. CDR3 in DNA: TGTGCCAGCCACCAGACAGGGGCAAGTGGAAACACCATATATTTT.

This chain links TRBV7-6 with TRBJ2-3; 7 nucleotides agree with TRBD2. V lost 10 bases, J lost 5 bases, and 9 bases stayed unmatched. The CDR3 runs 13 residues. Germline lookup yields CDR1 SGHVS and CDR2 FNYEAQ. The CDR3 DNA reads as TGTGCCATAGGACCCCGGGGGGTAGATACGCAGTATTTT. It translates to CAIGPRGVDTQYF.

V usage is TRBV7-2 and J usage is TRBJ2-7; 7 nucleotides line up with TRBD2. V lost 4 bases to trimming and J lost 6 bases; unmatched junction nucleotides: 9. CDR1 and CDR2 from the germline V gene are SGHTA and FQGNSA. The CDR3 sequence is 14 residues long. The DNA of the CDR3 is TGTGCCAGCAGCTCTGACAGCCCGGGGGGCGAGCAGTACTTC. Protein product: CASSSDSPGGEQYF.

The genes are TRBV27 and TRBJ2-2, with D unresolved. With 7 bases removed from V and 6 bases from J, the gap between germline ends came to 15 bases. Germline V lookup: CDR1 MNHEY, CDR2 SMNVEV (reference sequence). The length of the CDR3 is 14 residues. The CDR3 sequence: CASKVEPFAGELFF. In nucleotides, the CDR3 is TGTGCCAGCAAGGTGGAACCTTTTGCCGGGGAGCTGTTTTTT.

Remarks on this clone: A much more abundant neighbour one base away suggests this may be a read error. CDR3 sequence (DNA): TGCGCCAGCAGCTTGGTCCAGGGCGCTCTTAGCGAGCAGTACTTC. It encodes CASSLVQGALSEQYF. The V and J genes are TRBV5-1 and TRBJ2-7; TRBD1 might be the D (5 bases). Germline V gene lookup returns CDR1 SGHRS and CDR2 YFSETQ. The length of the CDR3 is 15 residues. V lost 0 bases and J lost 6, with 16 bases in between.

This chain uses TRBV4-1 with TRBJ2-1; 9 positions agree with TRBD2. The trim removed 3 bases at V and 4 bases at J, leaving 10 bases unmatched. Germline loops: CDR1 MGHRA, CDR2 YSYEKL. This CDR3 comprises 17 residues. In DNA form, the CDR3 reads TGCGCCAGCAGCCACCCCTCGGGGACTAGCAGATACAATGAGCAGTTCTTC. The encoded protein is CASSHPSGTSRYNEQFF.

The V gene is TRBV30, the J gene TRBJ2-1; a possible D gene is TRBD2 (5 bases). CDR3 length: 13 amino acids. V was clipped by 0 bases and J by 3 bases, with 6 bases between them. The germline V gene encodes CDR1 GTSNPN and CDR2 SVGIG (reference sequence). CDR3 amino acids: CAWSVTSYNEQFF. The DNA of the CDR3 is TGTGCCTGGAGTGTAACTAGCTACAATGAGCAGTTCTTC.

This chain links TRBV6-6 with TRBJ1-3, with TRBD1 matching over 8 bases. The length of the CDR3 is 13 residues. Trimming took 11 bases from V and 4 from J; bases not matched to a gene: 7. Germline-derived CDR1 and CDR2 are MNHNY and SVGAGI (reference sequence). CDR3 nucleotide sequence: TGTGCCTGTCAGGGGGCCGCCGGAAACACCATATATTTT. Residues: CACQGAAGNTIYF.

In this sample, this clone turned up once. The chain uses TRBV4-3 and TRBJ2-1, with TRBD2 matching 10 bases. Germline V gives CDR1 LGHNA, CDR2 YSLEER. This CDR3 region has 16 residues. V shed 3 bases and J 3 bases; nucleotides not matched to a gene: 5. CDR3 DNA: TGCGCCAGCAGCCAGAAAGCGGGAGGGAACTACAATGAGCAGTTCTTC. Translating it yields CASSQKAGGNYNEQFF.

Concerning this clone itself: One junction end does not reproduce the germline sequence, and a read error may be involved. The V call is TRBV28, the J call TRBJ2-5; 9 bases agree with TRBD1. The CDR3 runs 11 residues. Germline lookup yields CDR1 MDHEN and CDR2 SYDVKM. This CDR3 reads CASSRLGQGHF. The CDR3 coding sequence is TGTGCCAGCAGCCGGTTGGGACAGGGACACTTC.

This chain joins TRBV11-1 and TRBJ2-3; TRBD2 matches 8 bases. CDR1 SGHAT and CDR2 FQDESV come from the germline V gene (reference sequence). The CDR3 loop spans 18 amino acids. The J segment lost 2 bases and the V segment lost 0 bases, leaving 10 bases of the junction unmatched. The CDR3 DNA reads as TGTGCCAGCAGCTTAGCGAGGAGGGCTAGCGGGTTCACAGATACGCAGTATTTT. Translation: CASSLARRASGFTDTQYF.

This clone has just one count. The chain employs TRBV6-6 and TRBJ2-3; D is undetermined. Germline V gene data show CDR1 as MNHNY and CDR2 as SVGAGI (reference sequence). This CDR3 spans 12 amino acids. The V end was cut by 1 base, the J end by 5 bases, with 4 bases between. The chain's CDR3 is CASSYFRDTQYF. CDR3 nucleotide sequence: TGTGCCAGCAGTTACTTTAGAGATACGCAGTATTTT.

The CDR3 region has the DNA TGTGCCTGGGGTGGGGGAAACACCATATATTTT. Its translation: CAWGGGNTIYF. The V call is TRBV30, the J call TRBJ1-3; D gene unclear. CDR3 length equals 11 residues. With 5 bases removed from V and 4 bases from J, the gap between germline ends came to 6 bases. The V gene's germline CDR1 is GTSNPN and CDR2 SVGIG (reference sequence).

This chain connects TRBV9 to TRBJ2-7, with 13 bases aligning to TRBD2. CDR1 is SGDLS and CDR2 is YYNGEE in the germline V gene. CDR3 size: 17 residues. The V and J ends lost 3 bases and 0 bases, in that order; junction bases with no gene match: 6. In nucleotides, the CDR3 is TGTGCCAGCAGCGCCGGGACTAGCGGGGCTAGCTCCTACGAGCAGTACTTC. Its protein product is CASSAGTSGASSYEQYF.

V usage is TRBV27 and J usage is TRBJ1-1, with 9 nucleotides matching TRBD1. Per the germline V gene, CDR1 is MNHEY and CDR2 is SMNVEV (reference sequence). The junction had 5 bases not matched to a gene; V was cut back by 6 bases and J by 3 bases. CDR3 length equals 14 residues. DNA for the CDR3: TGTGCCAGCAGCCAGACAGGGGGGGACACTGAAGCTTTCTTT. Translated, it gives CASSQTGGDTEAFF.

The V gene is TRBV4-1, the J gene TRBJ1-1; D call uncertain. This CDR3 region has 14 residues. V lost 3 bases to trimming and J lost 3 bases, with 11 bases between them. The germline CDR1 and CDR2 sequences are MGHRA and YSYEKL. The DNA for the CDR3 is TGCGCCAGCAGCCAGTATCGGGGAGACACTGAAGCTTTCTTT. Translated: CASSQYRGDTEAFF.

This sequence joins TRBV7-2 and TRBJ2-7; no reliable D call. CDR1 and CDR2 (germline): SGHTA, FQGNSA. Trimming removed 0 bases from V and 2 bases from J, with 17 bases in between. The CDR3 consists of 17 residues. As DNA, the CDR3 is TGTGCCAGCAGCTTAGCGAACCCCTCCACGAGCCCCTACGAGCAGTACTTC. The encoded protein is CASSLANPSTSPYEQYF.